Following are 27 T cell receptor beta chains from one sample sequenced in a study of T cell responses to AZD1222 COVID-19 vaccine. Clones were read by immunoSEQ multiplex PCR, and TCRdb kept only the in-frame ones, dropping some. The top ten clones hold about 19% of a sample with about 60,000 clones, approximately 85% of them seen once. Here the sequenced sample was peripheral blood, taken on day 0 of AZD1222 vaccination. These receptors all stem from an adult in good health.

The chain uses TRBV15 and TRBJ1-4, with 8 nucleotides matching TRBD1. Trimming took 5 bases from V and 8 from J; bases not matched to a gene: 10. Germline V gives CDR1 LNHNV, CDR2 YYDKDF (reference sequence). The CDR3 runs to 15 residues. CDR3 nucleotide sequence: TGTGCCACCAGCTCGGACAGGGCGAGGTGGGAAAAACTGTTTTTT. Protein sequence: CATSSDRARWEKLFF.

The chain carries TRBV15 and TRBJ1-1, with no clear D. CDR3 length equals 13 residues. CDR1 LNHNV and CDR2 YYDKDF come from the germline V gene (reference sequence). V dropped 4 bases and J dropped 2 bases, with 8 bases sitting between them. The CDR3: CATSNRINTEAFF. The CDR3 DNA sequence: TGTGCCACCAGCAACAGAATCAACACTGAAGCTTTCTTT.

The rearrangement links TRBV7-9 to TRBJ2-1, with TRBD1 matching 9 bases. Germline V gene data show CDR1 as SEHNR and CDR2 as FQNEAQ (reference sequence). V gave up 5 bases and J gave up 1 base; unmatched junction bases: 9. This CDR3 contains 17 residues. CDR3 nucleotide sequence: TGTGCCAGCAGCCCAGGACAGGGGAGGGGTTCCTACAATGAGCAGTTCTTC. Translated: CASSPGQGRGSYNEQFF.

The chain couples TRBV5-4 to TRBJ1-2; 8 bases fit TRBD1. Trimming removed 3 bases from V and 4 bases from J; junction bases left unmatched: 8. Germline V lookup: CDR1 SGHNT, CDR2 YYREEE (reference sequence). The CDR3 runs 15 residues. CDR3 bases: TGTGCCAGCAGCTCCAAGACAGGGGCAATCTATGGCTACACCTTC. Translation: CASSSKTGAIYGYTF.

CDR3 nucleotide sequence: TGTGCCAGTAGTCCACCTCAGCCAAGACGAGGCTACGAGCAGTACTTC. This sequence encodes CASSPPQPRRGYEQYF. The chain carries TRBV19 and TRBJ2-7; the D is unclear. Germline CDR1 is LNHDA and CDR2 is SQIVND (reference sequence). V lost 5 bases, J lost 3 bases, and 20 bases lay in between. The CDR3 loop spans 16 amino acids.

The chain employs TRBV7-9 and TRBJ1-4; D not resolved. Trimming removed 3 bases from V and 8 bases from J, with 10 bases in between. The CDR3 is made up of 13 amino acids. Germline V lookup: CDR1 SEHNR, CDR2 FQNEAQ (reference sequence). CDR3 bases: TGTGCCAGCAGCTTCAGAAGTCAGGAAAAACTGTTTTTT. Translating it yields CASSFRSQEKLFF.

CDR3 coding DNA: TGTGCCAGCAGGGACTACCGACGCCCTGAGCAGTTCTTC. Amino acid sequence: CASRDYRRPEQFF. The chain employs TRBV12-3 or TRBV12-4 and TRBJ2-1; tentatively, D is TRBD2 (6 bases). Trimming pared 6 bases from V and 9 bases from J, leaving 15 bases between. The CDR3 is made up of 13 amino acids.

This chain connects TRBV3-1 (or the pseudogene TRBV3-2) to TRBJ2-3, with a possible D match to TRBD1 (6 bases). Trimming left V 1 base short and J 3 bases short, with 14 bases between. The germline V gene has CDR1 LGHDT and CDR2 YNNKEL (reference sequence). This CDR3 has 16 residues. The CDR3 here is CASSQARQVQTDTQYF. In DNA, the CDR3 is TGTGCCAGCAGCCAAGCCCGACAGGTACAAACAGATACGCAGTATTTT.

The chain is built from TRBV7-3 and TRBJ1-6; weak D call: TRBD1 (6 bases). Germline loops: CDR1 SGHTA, CDR2 FQGTGA. V was cut by 1 base and J by 5 bases, with 15 bases left in between. This CDR3 has 17 amino acids. The CDR3 nucleotides read TGTGCCAGCAGCTTAAGATTAAGGGGGTCGGATAATTCACCCCTCCACTTT. Translation gives CASSLRLRGSDNSPLHF.

The genes are TRBV9 and TRBJ1-1, with D possibly being TRBD1 (5 bases). Germline lookup yields CDR1 SGDLS and CDR2 YYNGEE. Deletions cut 0 bases from V and 9 bases from J, with 12 bases between. The length of the CDR3 is 13 residues. The CDR3 DNA reads as TGTGCCAGCAGCGTAGAAGCGTCAGGGAAAGCTTTCTTT. It yields the protein CASSVEASGKAFF. Combining the CDR3 with reference TRBV9 and TRBJ1-1 gives the whole variable domain DSGVTQTPKHLITATGQRVTLRCSPRSGDLSVYWYQQSLDQGLQFLIQYYNGEERAKGNILERFSAQQFPDLHSELNLSSLELGDSALYFCASSVEASGKAFFGQGTRLTVV.

J is TRBJ2-2 and V is TRBV12-3 or TRBV12-4, with D hard to call. CDR3 size: 13 residues. Deletions cut 5 bases from V and 4 bases from J, with 8 bases between. The CDR3 DNA reads TGTGCCAGCAGTCCCGCCCTCACCGGGGAGCTGTTTTTT. Residues: CASSPALTGELFF.

This clone was detected a few times. V usage is TRBV6-5 and J usage is TRBJ2-5; the D gene is possibly TRBD2 (5 bases). The CDR3 consists of 16 residues. Germline CDR1 reads MNHEY; CDR2 reads SVGAGI. Between the trimmed V and J ends, which lost 0 bases and 5 bases, there was a span of 16 bases. CDR3 nucleotide sequence: TGTGCCAGCAGTTACTCGATATCGTCCCGAGGGGAGACCCAGTACTTC. Amino acids: CASSYSISSRGETQYF.

The rearrangement uses TRBV6-5 and TRBJ2-6, with D uncertain. Looked up from germline, CDR1 is MNHEY and CDR2 is SVGAGI. The CDR3 loop spans 14 amino acids. Trimming shortened V by 5 bases and J by 6 bases, and 11 bases separated the two germline ends. The CDR3 DNA sequence: TGTGCCAGCAGTCAAAACCGCCAGGCCAACGTCCTGACTTTC. Protein sequence: CASSQNRQANVLTF.

The chain recombines TRBV19 with TRBJ1-6, with 10 bases that match TRBD1. The germline V gene encodes CDR1 LNHDA and CDR2 SQIVND (reference sequence). The CDR3 loop spans 16 amino acids. V was pared by 5 bases and J by 7 bases, with 8 bases of the junction left unmatched. DNA for the CDR3: TGTGCCAGTAGTTTATCCGGGACAGGGGTAAATTCACCCCTCCACTTT. Protein product: CASSLSGTGVNSPLHF.

This clone came up a few times. The chain employs TRBV5-6 and TRBJ2-3, with 8 bases aligning to TRBD1. Germline V CDR1 and CDR2: SGHDT, YYEEEE. The length of the CDR3 is 17 residues. V lost 0 bases and J lost 0; bases outside the gene matches: 6. The CDR3 coding sequence is TGTGCCAGCAGCTTGGTGCGACAGGGGTTCAGCACAGATACGCAGTATTTT. Amino acids: CASSLVRQGFSTDTQYF.

This clone was observed a few times. The rearrangement joins TRBV19 to TRBJ2-3; D might be TRBD1 (6 bases). CDR3 length equals 15 residues. Looked up from germline, CDR1 is LNHDA and CDR2 is SQIVND (reference sequence). V shed 3 bases and J shed 1 base, with 11 bases lying between them. The CDR3 coding sequence is TGTGCCAGTAGTATGTTCCGGACAGGCACAGATACGCAGTATTTT. Translated, it gives CASSMFRTGTDTQYF.

This rearrangement joins TRBV6-5 to TRBJ2-7, with D uncertain. The CDR3 extends over 14 amino acids. CDR1 and CDR2 (germline): MNHEY, SVGAGI. Trimming left V 6 bases short and J 4 bases short, with 16 bases between. CDR3 region: CASRITHLSYEQYF. The DNA for the CDR3 is TGTGCCAGCAGGATCACCCACCTAAGTTACGAGCAGTACTTC.

The chain joins TRBV7-2 to TRBJ2-5; TRBD2 matches at 9 bases. CDR1 and CDR2 (germline): SGHTA, FQGNSA. Unmatched junction bases numbered 10, after V lost 1 base and J lost 4 bases. This CDR3 contains 17 residues. The DNA for the CDR3 is TGTGCCAGCAGCTTAGTCGGGACTAGCAGGGGGGGAGAGACCCAGTACTTC. It yields the protein CASSLVGTSRGGETQYF.

The V gene is TRBV29-1, the J gene TRBJ1-2; D might be TRBD1 (6 bases). Trimming cost V 2 bases and J 8 bases, with 12 bases left between them. This CDR3 is 12 amino acids long. Germline V gene sequence: CDR1 SQVTM, CDR2 ANQGSEA. The CDR3 region is CSVELYRDGYTF. The CDR3 region has the DNA TGCAGCGTTGAATTATACAGGGACGGCTACACCTTC.

The genes are TRBV27 and TRBJ2-6, with D unclear. V shed 2 bases and J shed 0 bases, with 14 bases lying between them. Germline CDR1 and CDR2: MNHEY and SMNVEV (reference sequence). The CDR3 is 18 residues long. The CDR3 nucleotides read TGTGCCAGCAGTTTAAATTCAATGTTAGACTCTGGGGCCAACGTCCTGACTTTC. It encodes CASSLNSMLDSGANVLTF. Full variable domain (rest looked up from reference TRBV27 and TRBJ2-6): EAQVTQNPRYLITVTGKKLTVTCSQNMNHEYMSWYRQDPGLGLRQIYYSMNVEVTDKGDVPEGYKVSRKEKRNFPLILESPSPNQTSLYFCASSLNSMLDSGANVLTFGAGSRLTVL.

The chain couples TRBV28 to TRBJ1-2; TRBD1 aligns across 10 bases. The germline V gene encodes CDR1 MDHEN and CDR2 SYDVKM. The J segment lost 6 bases and the V segment lost 5 bases, leaving 9 bases of the junction unmatched. This CDR3 comprises 15 residues. CDR3 sequence: CASSPPTGGRNGYTF. The CDR3 nucleotides are TGTGCCAGCAGTCCTCCGACAGGGGGCAGGAATGGCTACACCTTC.

The chain combines TRBV9 with TRBJ1-2; D gene unclear. The V end lost 3 bases, the J end lost 5 bases, and 11 bases lay between the germline ends. There are 13 residues in the CDR3. The germline CDR1 and CDR2 sequences are SGDLS and YYNGEE. CDR3 in DNA: TGTGCCAGCAGCGCCTACCAGGCTTATGGCTACACCTTC. This gives the protein CASSAYQAYGYTF.

The chain links TRBV18 to TRBJ1-1; tentatively, D is TRBD1 (5 bases). The V and J ends lost 6 bases and 2 bases respectively, with 13 bases between them. Germline V gives CDR1 KGHSH, CDR2 LQKENI. The CDR3 sequence is 14 residues long. Here the CDR3 DNA reads TGTGCCAGCTCCCTCGAAAGGGGAAACACTGAAGCTTTCTTT. Amino acids: CASSLERGNTEAFF.

The V and J genes are TRBV5-4 and TRBJ2-7; D remains ambiguous. CDR1 and CDR2 from the germline V gene are SGHNT and YYREEE (reference sequence). This CDR3 has 15 amino acids. The V and J ends lost 3 bases and 0 bases respectively, with 13 bases between them. CDR3 DNA sequence: TGTGCCAGCAGCTCTTACAAGGATAACTCCTACGAGCAGTACTTC. Amino acid sequence: CASSSYKDNSYEQYF.

This sequence joins TRBV3-1 (or the pseudogene TRBV3-2) and TRBJ2-5; 13 nucleotides line up with TRBD2. This CDR3 has 17 residues. The germline V gene has CDR1 LGHDT and CDR2 YNNKEL (reference sequence). Losses at the gene ends were 4 bases for V and 1 base for J; bases not matched to a gene: 6. CDR3 coding DNA: TGTGCCAGCAGCCTACCGGGACTAGCGGGGTTCCAAGAGACCCAGTACTTC. It yields the protein CASSLPGLAGFQETQYF.

The rearrangement uses TRBV6-1 and TRBJ2-7, with 7 bases that match TRBD1. The junction had 20 bases not matched to a gene; V was cut back by 6 bases and J by 3 bases. CDR3 size: 18 residues. Germline CDR1 and CDR2: MNHNS and SASEGT. DNA of the CDR3: TGTGCCAGCAGGGAACAGGGGTCTAGTTTTCACCATCTCTACGAGCAGTACTTC. It yields the protein CASREQGSSFHHLYEQYF.

J is TRBJ2-7 and V is TRBV3-1 (or the pseudogene TRBV3-2); unclear D gene. Germline V gene data show CDR1 as LGHDT and CDR2 as YNNKEL (reference sequence). The V gene lost 4 bases and the J gene lost 2 bases, with 12 bases spanning the gap. The CDR3 is made up of 14 amino acids. CDR3 bases: TGTGCCAGCAGCCCCCGTCGGATCCCCTACGAGCAGTACTTC. Translated, it gives CASSPRRIPYEQYF.